A selection of T cell receptor beta chains follows, all from one sample in a study of cytotoxic CD8 clonotypes in ibrutinib-treated CLL. Profiling relied on immunoSEQ multiplex PCR, and the TCRdb table lists in-frame clones only, not all of them. Among some 10,000 clones listed, around 81% were seen once. Sequencing used PBMCs, obtained at disease progression, from a patient treated with ibrutinib. Receptor source: a human donor with chronic lymphocytic leukemia. Both conserved end residues are part of each CDR3. The D gene is left open where the match is weak. The size field is filled for only some rows; it gives once, few, many or a size class.

len: 14; j_gene: TRBJ2-7; abundance: -; v_gene: TRBV29-1; d_gene: TRBD1; CDR3nt: TGCAGCGTTGAGGGGACAGGGAACTCCTACGAGCAGTACTTC; CDR3aa: CSVEGTGNSYEQYF
len: 15; j_gene: TRBJ2-3; abundance: once; v_gene: TRBV7-3; d_gene: TRBD2; CDR3nt: TGTGCCAGCAGTAAACTAGCGGGATCTTCAGATACGCAGTATTTT; CDR3aa: CASSKLAGSSDTQYF
len: 15; j_gene: TRBJ2-7; abundance: -; v_gene: TRBV5-5; d_gene: TRBD2; CDR3nt: TGTGCCAGCAGCTTGGATCTAGCGGGATTATACGAGCAGTACTTC; CDR3aa: CASSLDLAGLYEQYF
len: 17; j_gene: TRBJ2-1; abundance: -; v_gene: TRBV7-6; d_gene: TRBD2; CDR3nt: TGTGCCAGCAGCTTAGGAGGTAGCGGGTTCTACTACAATGAGCAGTTCTTC; CDR3aa: CASSLGGSGFYYNEQFF
len: 15; j_gene: TRBJ2-5; abundance: -; v_gene: TRBV29-1; d_gene: TRBD1; CDR3nt: TGCAGCGTTTGGGGAACAGGGGGCTTTGCGGAGACCCAGTACTTC; CDR3aa: CSVWGTGGFAETQYF
len: 11; j_gene: TRBJ2-1; abundance: few; v_gene: TRBV2; d_gene: -; CDR3nt: TGTGCCAGCAGCGCCGACAGGGAGCAGTTCTTC; CDR3aa: CASSADREQFF
len: 14; j_gene: TRBJ1-1; abundance: -; v_gene: TRBV7-2; d_gene: -; CDR3nt: TGTGCCAGCAGCTTATCCGTGGTGGACACTGAAGCTTTCTTT; CDR3aa: CASSLSVVDTEAFF
len: 11; j_gene: TRBJ2-3; abundance: -; v_gene: TRBV19; d_gene: -; CDR3nt: TGTGCCAGTAGTATGACCGAGACGCAGTATTTT; CDR3aa: CASSMTETQYF
len: 15; j_gene: TRBJ1-1; abundance: -; v_gene: TRBV10-3; d_gene: TRBD1; CDR3nt: TGTGCCATCAGTAAGACCGGGACAGGGAGGACTGAAGCTTTCTTT; CDR3aa: CAISKTGTGRTEAFF
len: 15; j_gene: TRBJ1-1; abundance: few; v_gene: TRBV19; d_gene: TRBD1; CDR3nt: TGTGCCAGTAGTATTATACAGGGGGCTGGCACTGAAGCTTTCTTT; CDR3aa: CASSIIQGAGTEAFF
len: 14; j_gene: TRBJ2-7; abundance: -; v_gene: TRBV7-8; d_gene: -; CDR3nt: TGTGCCAGCAGTCGGGACACGGGCTACGACGAGCAGTACTTC; CDR3aa: CASSRDTGYDEQYF
len: 13; j_gene: TRBJ2-3; abundance: -; v_gene: TRBV9; d_gene: -; CDR3nt: TGTGCCAGCAGCGTTAGCGGTACAGATACGCAGTATTTT; CDR3aa: CASSVSGTDTQYF
len: 13; j_gene: TRBJ1-5; abundance: -; v_gene: TRBV6-6; d_gene: -; CDR3nt: TGTGCCACCCCACGGGGAAGCAATCAGCCCCAGCATTTT; CDR3aa: CATPRGSNQPQHF
len: 15; j_gene: TRBJ2-5; abundance: -; v_gene: TRBV7-9; d_gene: -; CDR3nt: TGTGCCAGCAGCTTTATGGGGGGTTCGGAGGAGACCCAGTACTTC; CDR3aa: CASSFMGGSEETQYF
len: 15; j_gene: TRBJ1-5; abundance: once; v_gene: TRBV16; d_gene: TRBD1; CDR3nt: TGTGCCAGCAGCCAAGGAGGACAGGGTGGACAGCCCCAGCATTTT; CDR3aa: CASSQGGQGGQPQHF
len: 14; j_gene: TRBJ1-1; abundance: -; v_gene: TRBV10-3; d_gene: -; CDR3nt: TGTGCCATCAGTGTTACAGAGGGGGACACTGAAGCTTTCTTT; CDR3aa: CAISVTEGDTEAFF
len: 17; j_gene: TRBJ2-1; abundance: -; v_gene: TRBV28; d_gene: -; CDR3nt: TGTGCCAGCAGTTTCCGGCGGTGGGCTATGAAAATCAATGAGCAGTTCTTC; CDR3aa: CASSFRRWAMKINEQFF
len: 14; j_gene: TRBJ2-1; abundance: -; v_gene: TRBV29-1; d_gene: -; CDR3nt: TGCAGCGTTGTTCCTCCGGACTCCTACAATGAGCAGTTCTTC; CDR3aa: CSVVPPDSYNEQFF
len: 13; j_gene: TRBJ2-3; abundance: -; v_gene: TRBV30; d_gene: -; CDR3nt: TGTGCCTGGAGTGGGCCTAGCACAGATACGCAGTATTTT; CDR3aa: CAWSGPSTDTQYF
len: 19; j_gene: TRBJ1-2; abundance: few; v_gene: TRBV9; d_gene: TRBD1; CDR3nt: TGTGCCAGCAGCGTAAGGAATGAGTGGGACAGGATGATTAACTATGGCTACACCTTC; CDR3aa: CASSVRNEWDRMINYGYTF